The 29 T cell receptor beta chains reported below all come from one sample, sequenced in a study of OX40 agonist ivuxolimab in advanced cancers. Clones were read by immunoSEQ multiplex PCR, and TCRdb kept only the in-frame ones, dropping some. This sample has tens of thousands of clones; around 88% occur once, and the top ten carry approximately 1.3%. Sequenced here: CD4+ or CD8+ T cells sorted from blood, sampled in a trial of the OX40 agonist ivuxolimab. The receptors stem from an adult with an advanced solid tumor such as melanoma, head and neck, liver or kidney cancer.

This chain joins TRBV7-6 and TRBJ1-1; perhaps TRBD1 as D (5 bases). Germline V gene data show CDR1 as SGHVS and CDR2 as FNYEAQ. The CDR3 is 15 amino acids. Trimming cost V 4 bases and J 4 bases, with 16 bases left between them. The CDR3 is CASSSSGQGSTEAFF. In DNA form, the CDR3 reads TGTGCCAGCAGCTCGTCGGGGCAGGGAAGCACTGAAGCTTTCTTT.

The table lists this clone with a count of one. This chain connects TRBV6-5 to TRBJ2-7, with D uncertain. V was cut by 5 bases and J by 3 bases, with 11 bases left in between. This CDR3 spans 13 amino acids. Per the germline V gene, CDR1 is MNHEY and CDR2 is SVGAGI. The CDR3 sequence is CASSDPGIYEQYF. The CDR3 coding sequence is TGTGCCAGCAGTGATCCTGGGATCTACGAGCAGTACTTC.

V is TRBV9 and J is TRBJ1-6; D is undetermined. V was clipped by 4 bases and J by 0 bases, with 11 bases between them. Looked up from germline, CDR1 is SGDLS and CDR2 is YYNGEE. This CDR3 spans 16 amino acids. CDR3 bases: TGTGCCAGCAGCCCCCAACCGGACTCCTATAATTCACCCCTCCACTTT. Residues: CASSPQPDSYNSPLHF.

The chain has TRBV30 and TRBJ2-1; D remains ambiguous. In germline, CDR1 is GTSNPN, CDR2 SVGIG (reference sequence). The germline V and J ends were trimmed by 0 bases and 3 bases, with 9 bases remaining between them. This CDR3 has 14 amino acids. The CDR3 bases are TGTGCCTGGAGTGTACGCGGCTTCTACAATGAGCAGTTCTTC. Translating gives CAWSVRGFYNEQFF.

The rearrangement uses TRBV27 and TRBJ1-2; TRBD1 might be the D (6 bases). The ends were cut back, 7 bases at V and 2 bases at J, with 26 bases in the middle. Germline CDR1 is MNHEY and CDR2 is SMNVEV (reference sequence). The CDR3 has 18 amino acids. The CDR3 DNA follows: TGTGCCAGCACCCCTAGGAGTACCCCAGGGGTGGAGAACTATGGCTACACCTTC. This encodes CASTPRSTPGVENYGYTF.

The chain is built from TRBV5-1 and TRBJ2-1; TRBD2 matches 14 bases. The CDR3 consists of 15 residues. Germline V gene sequence: CDR1 SGHRS, CDR2 YFSETQ. V lost 3 bases to trimming and J lost 7 bases; unmatched junction nucleotides: 3. CDR3 in DNA: TGCGCCAGCAGCTCGAGACTAGCGGGAGGGAATGAGCAGTTCTTC. Its protein is CASSSRLAGGNEQFF.

The rearrangement joins TRBV5-1 to TRBJ1-6, with D possibly matching TRBD1 (6 bases). CDR3 length: 13 residues. The germline V gene has CDR1 SGHRS and CDR2 YFSETQ. V was shortened by 6 bases and J by 9 bases, with 13 bases between the two germline ends. DNA for the CDR3: TGCGCCAGCAACGAAATACAGGGTTCACCCCTCCACTTT. Amino acid sequence: CASNEIQGSPLHF.

The V and J genes are TRBV6-5 and TRBJ2-3, with a tentative D call TRBD2 (6 bases). CDR1 is MNHEY and CDR2 is SVGAGI in the germline V gene. CDR3 length: 14 residues. Trimming cost V 6 bases and J 2 bases, with 12 bases left between them. CDR3 DNA sequence: TGTGCCAGCAGCAAAGGGACTCACACAGATACGCAGTATTTT. It encodes CASSKGTHTDTQYF.

The chain uses TRBV4-3 and TRBJ2-5, with 7 bases identical to TRBD2. J was trimmed by 5 bases and V by 3 bases; bases with no gene match: 12. CDR3 size: 16 residues. The germline gives CDR1 LGHNA, CDR2 YSLEER. The CDR3 is CASSQELANGGETQYF. The CDR3 region has the DNA TGCGCCAGCAGCCAGGAACTAGCGAACGGCGGGGAGACCCAGTACTTC.

V and J are TRBV19 and TRBJ2-1, with 7 bases lining up with TRBD2. CDR1 and CDR2 (germline): LNHDA, SQIVND (reference sequence). The length of the CDR3 is 15 residues. V gave up 7 bases and J gave up 6 bases; unmatched junction bases: 12. CDR3 amino acids: CASTPPGGGLNEQFF. In DNA, the CDR3 is TGTGCCAGTACCCCTCCTGGCGGGGGACTCAATGAGCAGTTCTTC. The full variable domain, with the rest looked up from reference TRBV19 and TRBJ2-1, is DGGITQSPKYLFRKEGQNVTLSCEQNLNHDAMYWYRQDPGQGLRLIYYSQIVNDFQKGDIAEGYSVSREKKESFPLTVTSAQKNPTAFYLCASTPPGGGLNEQFFGPGTRLTVL.

V gene TRBV14 combines with J gene TRBJ2-2; D is uncertain. Germline V gene sequence: CDR1 SGHDN, CDR2 FVKESK. The CDR3 has 14 residues. V was cut by 2 bases and J by 2 bases, with 6 bases left in between. In nucleotides, the CDR3 is TGTGCCAGCAGCCAATTAAGTAACACCGGGGAGCTGTTTTTT. Its protein product is CASSQLSNTGELFF.

The V gene is TRBV30, the J gene TRBJ1-2, with D perhaps matching TRBD1 (5 bases). The V and J ends lost 2 bases and 8 bases respectively, with 18 bases between them. Germline-derived CDR1 and CDR2 are GTSNPN and SVGIG (reference sequence). The CDR3 is made up of 14 amino acids. The CDR3: CAWSLGKGEGGYTF. CDR3 sequence (DNA): TGTGCCTGGAGTCTTGGGAAAGGGGAAGGAGGCTACACCTTC.

This clone was seen only once. The chain is built from TRBV11-3 and TRBJ2-1; D could derive from TRBD1 or TRBD2 (5 bases each). Germline lookup yields CDR1 SGHNT and CDR2 YENEEA. Trimming removed 1 base from V and 12 bases from J, with 10 bases in between. This CDR3 is 12 amino acids long. The DNA of the CDR3 is TGTGCCAGCAGCTTAGGGGGCGGACTGCAGTTCTTC. This sequence encodes CASSLGGGLQFF.

The genes are TRBV5-1 and TRBJ2-2; no reliable D call. V was shortened by 3 bases and J by 5 bases, with 11 bases between the two germline ends. The CDR3 is made up of 14 amino acids. Germline-derived CDR1 and CDR2 are SGHRS and YFSETQ. The CDR3 coding sequence is TGCGCCAGCAGCTCGACATATGCGACCGGGGAGCTGTTTTTT. Translation: CASSSTYATGELFF.

The V call is TRBV10-2, the J call TRBJ1-6, with D uncertain. This CDR3 has 13 residues. Trimming cost V 4 bases and J 7 bases, with 8 bases left between them. Looked up from germline, CDR1 is WSHSY and CDR2 is SAAADI. The CDR3, as DNA: TGCGCCAGCAGTGGGGTAGGGAATTCACCCCTCCACTTT. It encodes CASSGVGNSPLHF.

This clone occurred a few times. J is TRBJ1-1 and V is TRBV5-1; the match to TRBD1 covers 7 bases. V shed 3 bases and J 1 base; nucleotides not matched to a gene: 6. The CDR3 sequence is 15 residues long. Germline CDR1 SGHRS, CDR2 YFSETQ. In DNA form, the CDR3 reads TGCGCCAGCAGCTCCTCCGGGACAGCGAACACTGAAGCTTTCTTT. Translated: CASSSSGTANTEAFF.

The chain employs TRBV7-6 and TRBJ2-1; D gene unclear. V was clipped by 5 bases and J by 10 bases, with 12 bases between them. There are 12 residues in the CDR3. Germline CDR1 and CDR2: SGHVS and FNYEAQ. The CDR3 loop reads CASSLVVGEQFF. The CDR3 DNA reads as TGTGCCAGCAGCCTCGTGGTTGGAGAGCAGTTCTTC.

The genes are TRBV20-1 and TRBJ1-1; TRBD1 is a possible D gene (5 bases). The CDR3 is 11 residues long. V lost 1 base to trimming and J lost 12 bases, with 12 bases between them. In germline, CDR1 is DFQATT, CDR2 SNEGSKA (reference sequence). The DNA for the CDR3 is TGCAGTGCTAGAGGGAGGGGTCGTTCTTTCTTT. Its protein is CSARGRGRSFF.

V and J are TRBV9 and TRBJ2-7; TRBD2 might be the D (5 bases). Germline V gene lookup returns CDR1 SGDLS and CDR2 YYNGEE. CDR3 size: 14 residues. Trimming cost V 0 bases and J 5 bases, with 12 bases left between them. CDR3 loop: CASSVGGQNHEQYF. CDR3 DNA sequence: TGTGCCAGCAGCGTAGGAGGGCAGAACCACGAGCAGTACTTC.

The chain joins TRBV5-1 to TRBJ2-5; D unclear. The CDR3 consists of 13 residues. Germline loops: CDR1 SGHRS, CDR2 YFSETQ. V lost 0 bases and J 3 bases, leaving 6 bases between the germline ends. The CDR3: CASSLVPEETQYF. The CDR3 DNA is TGCGCCAGCAGCTTGGTCCCCGAAGAGACCCAGTACTTC.

The gene calls are TRBV18 and TRBJ2-4, with a possible D match to TRBD1 (5 bases). The CDR3 sequence is 16 residues long. CDR1 and CDR2 from the germline V gene are KGHSH and LQKENI. V was shortened by 4 bases and J by 1 base, with 14 bases between the two germline ends. The CDR3 here is CASSRTLLEAKNIQYF. In nucleotides, the CDR3 is TGTGCCAGCTCACGGACACTACTCGAGGCCAAAAACATTCAGTACTTC.

The V and J genes are TRBV27 and TRBJ1-5, with no clear D. CDR3 length: 15 amino acids. Germline V CDR1 and CDR2: MNHEY, SMNVEV (reference sequence). V was trimmed by 2 bases and J by 2 bases, leaving 10 bases between them. CDR3 nucleotide sequence: TGTGCCAGCAGTTTAATGGGAATTGGCAATCAGCCCCAGCATTTT. This translates into CASSLMGIGNQPQHF.

J is TRBJ2-5 and V is TRBV30; 8 nucleotides agree with TRBD2. The J segment lost 1 base and the V segment lost 3 bases, leaving 10 bases of the junction unmatched. The CDR3 extends over 16 amino acids. Germline values: CDR1 GTSNPN, CDR2 SVGIG (reference sequence). The CDR3 sequence: CAWRRELAGLQETQYF. The CDR3 region has the DNA TGTGCCTGGAGGCGGGAGCTAGCGGGTCTCCAAGAGACCCAGTACTTC. Using reference TRBV30 and TRBJ2-5 for the parts outside the CDR3, the full variable domain is SQTIHQWPATLVQPVGSPLSLECTVEGTSNPNLYWYRQAAGRGLQLLFYSVGIGQISSEVPQNLSASRPQDRQFILSSKKLLLSDSGFYLCAWRRELAGLQETQYFGPGTRLLVL.

This chain uses TRBV28 with TRBJ1-5; TRBD1 is a possible D gene (6 bases). V was clipped by 4 bases and J by 5 bases, with 12 bases between them. The CDR3 contains 14 residues. CDR1 and CDR2 from the germline V gene are MDHEN and SYDVKM. The CDR3 sequence: CASSSPGAHQPQHF. The CDR3, as DNA: TGTGCCAGCAGTTCCCCGGGGGCACATCAGCCCCAGCATTTT.

This clone appeared a single time. The CDR3 DNA reads as TGCAGCGTTGAAGAAGGATCGGGTCAGCCCCAGCATTTT. It codes for CSVEEGSGQPQHF. The chain uses TRBV29-1 and TRBJ1-5; D uncertain. V was cut by 0 bases and J by 6 bases, with 9 bases left in between. CDR1 is SQVTM, CDR2 ANQGSEA, per germline. The CDR3 sequence is 13 residues long.

This clone has only a few counts. The genes are TRBV19 and TRBJ2-7; weak D call: TRBD2 (6 bases). The CDR3 is 14 residues long. Between the trimmed V and J ends, which lost 5 bases and 2 bases, there was a span of 13 bases. CDR1 and CDR2 (germline): LNHDA, SQIVND (reference sequence). CDR3 coding DNA: TGTGCCAGTAGTCGGGGAGGCACCGCCTACGAGCAGTACTTC. Protein product: CASSRGGTAYEQYF.

The chain couples TRBV5-1 to TRBJ2-5, with unresolved D. V was shortened by 4 bases and J by 5 bases, with 18 bases between the two germline ends. Germline loops: CDR1 SGHRS, CDR2 YFSETQ. The CDR3 totals 15 residues. The CDR3: CASSENMAKRETQYF. Here the CDR3 DNA reads TGCGCCAGCAGCGAAAACATGGCCAAGAGGGAGACCCAGTACTTC.

This clone was observed a single time. The rearrangement uses TRBV11-2 and TRBJ2-1; the match to TRBD2 covers 8 bases. Germline trimming cut 5 bases from V and 5 bases from J; bases unmatched to any gene: 11. Germline V lookup: CDR1 SGHAT, CDR2 FQNNGV. The CDR3 contains 16 residues. DNA for the CDR3: TGTGCCAGCAGCGGCCGCTGGGGACTAGTGGACAATGAGCAGTTCTTC. Translated: CASSGRWGLVDNEQFF.

Only one count was recorded for this clone. The chain has TRBV19 and TRBJ1-5; D is ambiguous. V was shortened by 2 bases and J by 2 bases, with 16 bases between the two germline ends. CDR3 length equals 17 residues. Per germline, CDR1 LNHDA and CDR2 SQIVND (reference sequence). In DNA, the CDR3 is TGTGCCAGTAGTATACCTTGGAGTCCCGGGGGCAATCAGCCCCAGCATTTT. It yields the protein CASSIPWSPGGNQPQHF.